These 8 T cell receptor beta chains came from one sample sequenced in a study of shared T cell receptors in the human thymus. TCRdb's table, derived via immunoSEQ multiplex PCR, lists solely in-frame clones and lacks some. The sample carries hundreds of thousands of clones, 85% to 90% recorded once. A further study also used this sample, focusing on human thymus T cells.

Material: thymocytes. All receptors come from a boy less than two years old with a congenital heart defect.

The genes are TRBV4-1 and TRBJ2-3, with 12 nucleotides matching TRBD2. Germline V gene lookup returns CDR1 MGHRA and CDR2 YSYEKL. This CDR3 comprises 22 residues. J was trimmed by 0 bases and V by 1 base; bases with no gene match: 17. The CDR3 region has the DNA TGCGCCAGCAGCCAAGGGGATCGTTGGCTAGCGGGAGGGCTATTTAGCACAGATACGCAGTATTTT. It encodes CASSQGDRWLAGGLFSTDTQYF.

The V gene is TRBV4-3, the J gene TRBJ2-1, with D possibly matching TRBD1 (5 bases). V gave up 0 bases and J gave up 0 bases, with 12 bases separating them. The germline gives CDR1 LGHNA, CDR2 YSLEER. There are 17 residues in the CDR3. CDR3 nucleotide sequence: TGCGCCAGCAGCCAAGATCTACGACAGAGCTCCTACAATGAGCAGTTCTTC. This sequence encodes CASSQDLRQSSYNEQFF.

Only one count was recorded for this clone. V is TRBV6-1 and J is TRBJ1-4; D is possibly TRBD1 (6 bases). Between the trimmed V and J ends, which lost 4 bases and 0 bases, there was a span of 21 bases. CDR1 MNHNS and CDR2 SASEGT come from the germline V gene. This CDR3 contains 19 residues. The CDR3 DNA reads TGTGCCAGCAGTGGCAGGGGTTCCCCCCGGGCCTCAACTAATGAAAAACTGTTTTTT. Translated, it gives CASSGRGSPRASTNEKLFF.

The chain is built from TRBV4-1 and TRBJ2-7, with D possibly matching TRBD2 (6 bases). V dropped 3 bases and J dropped 2 bases, with 23 bases sitting between them. This CDR3 has 18 residues. Germline V lookup: CDR1 MGHRA, CDR2 YSYEKL. Here the CDR3 DNA reads TGCGCCAGCAGCCAGGGGACTGGTACGATGAAGGTCCCCTACGAGCAGTACTTC. This encodes CASSQGTGTMKVPYEQYF.

J is TRBJ1-2 and V is TRBV27, with 10 bases identical to TRBD1. The ends lost 6 bases at V and 6 bases at J; junction bases unmatched: 16. Germline V gives CDR1 MNHEY, CDR2 SMNVEV (reference sequence). This CDR3 comprises 17 residues. The CDR3 protein is CASSRGQGVVGKDGYTF. Written as DNA, the CDR3 is TGTGCCAGCAGCCGAGGACAGGGGGTCGTTGGGAAGGATGGCTACACCTTC.

The rearrangement joins TRBV30 to TRBJ1-4; D perhaps matches TRBD1 (5 bases). Germline CDR1 GTSNPN, CDR2 SVGIG (reference sequence). The CDR3 has 15 residues. The V and J ends lost 2 bases and 8 bases respectively, with 18 bases between them. CDR3 nucleotides: TGTGCCTGGAGTTCCCCCGGGACTACAGACGAAAAACTGTTTTTT. Translated, it gives CAWSSPGTTDEKLFF.

The chain combines TRBV7-8 with TRBJ2-7; 9 bases align to TRBD2. Germline-derived CDR1 and CDR2 are SGHVS and FQNEAQ. V lost 5 bases and J lost 9; bases outside the gene matches: 14. This CDR3 contains 15 residues. The CDR3 reads CASSLQSREGHAQYF. The DNA for the CDR3 is TGTGCCAGCAGCCTCCAGTCGCGGGAGGGCCACGCGCAGTACTTC.

This chain connects TRBV7-2 to TRBJ2-7; 10 bases match TRBD1. Germline V gives CDR1 SGHTA, CDR2 FQGNSA. Trimming at V came to 3 bases and at J to 5 bases, leaving 10 bases not matched to a gene. CDR3 length: 16 residues. This chain's CDR3 is CASSFPPGQGPNEQYF. Written as DNA, the CDR3 is TGTGCCAGCAGCTTCCCACCGGGACAGGGGCCGAACGAGCAGTACTTC.